Given below is one TCR beta chain in context. The table came from immunoSEQ multiplex PCR; TCRdb's copy has only in-frame clones and leaves some out. The data contain approximately 81,000 clones, about 94% of them seen just once; the ten biggest clones take up roughly 0.4%. This entry comes from a study of technical replicates of blood from a few donors. Germline CDR1 and CDR2: LNHDA and SQIVND (reference sequence). The CDR3 is 13 residues long. V was trimmed by 0 bases and J by 5 bases, leaving 7 bases between them. Sequencing was done on a sample of T cells isolated from PBMCs. The chain couples TRBV19 to TRBJ2-5; D gene uncertain. The origin of this receptor is a human donor in good health. CDR3 residues: CASSIDPEETQYF. The DNA of the CDR3 is TGTGCCAGTAGTATAGACCCCGAGGAGACCCAGTACTTC.